Below, 8 T cell receptor beta chains from the same sample are listed, as sequenced in a study of blood T cell repertoires in COVID-19. The protocol was immunoSEQ multiplex PCR, while the TCRdb copy is restricted to in-frame clones and leaves out a portion. The sample has around 63,000 clones; more than 60% are singletons. The source material was peripheral blood. The receptors derive from a woman aged 70-85 years with acute or convalescent COVID-19.

V gene TRBV2 combines with J gene TRBJ2-5, with D possibly being TRBD2 (6 bases). This CDR3 has 15 residues. Germline V gene lookup returns CDR1 SNHLY and CDR2 FYNNEI. Between the trimmed V and J ends, which lost 1 base and 5 bases, there was a span of 14 bases. CDR3 DNA sequence: TGTGCCAGCAGTGAAGGGGGTGCTAGCGTCGAGACCCAGTACTTC. Encoded protein: CASSEGGASVETQYF.

The chain uses TRBV6-5 and TRBJ1-6, with TRBD1 identical over 7 bases. Germline lookup yields CDR1 MNHEY and CDR2 SVGAGI. Trimming at V came to 4 bases and at J to 5 bases, leaving 8 bases not matched to a gene. This CDR3 is built from 16 residues. CDR3 region: CASSSSGTANNSPLHF. The CDR3 coding sequence is TGTGCCAGCAGTTCCTCCGGGACAGCAAATAATTCACCCCTCCACTTT.

This chain joins TRBV19 and TRBJ2-5; TRBD1 aligns across 7 bases. J lost 1 base, V lost 5 bases, and 10 bases had no gene match. CDR3 size: 16 residues. Germline CDR1 LNHDA, CDR2 SQIVND (reference sequence). The DNA for the CDR3 is TGTGCCAGTAGTGAAGGGACAGTTAATCCCCAAGAGACCCAGTACTTC. It yields the protein CASSEGTVNPQETQYF. The entire variable domain, with the rest obtained from reference TRBV19 and TRBJ2-5, is as follows: DGGITQSPKYLFRKEGQNVTLSCEQNLNHDAMYWYRQDPGQGLRLIYYSQIVNDFQKGDIAEGYSVSREKKESFPLTVTSAQKNPTAFYLCASSEGTVNPQETQYFGPGTRLLVL.

The chain has TRBV4-1 and TRBJ2-5, with D perhaps matching TRBD1 (6 bases). The germline CDR1 and CDR2 sequences are MGHRA and YSYEKL. With 6 bases removed from V and 7 bases from J, the gap between germline ends came to 15 bases. The CDR3 loop spans 13 amino acids. As DNA, the CDR3 is TGCGCCAGCAGTCGCCGGGACAAAGGGACCCAGTACTTC. Translating gives CASSRRDKGTQYF.

This rearrangement joins TRBV10-3 to TRBJ1-1, with 7 bases aligning to TRBD1. V gave up 11 bases and J gave up 2 bases; unmatched junction bases: 8. Germline assignment: CDR1 ENHRY and CDR2 SYGVKD. The CDR3 is 13 residues long. The CDR3: CASSQGLNTEAFF. The CDR3 DNA sequence: TGTGCCTCCTCACAGGGGCTTAACACTGAAGCTTTCTTT.

The chain recombines TRBV30 with TRBJ2-1, with 7 bases fitting TRBD2. The CDR3 has 15 amino acids. V dropped 6 bases and J dropped 4; count of bases not matched to a gene: 12. CDR1 is GTSNPN and CDR2 is SVGIG in the germline V gene (reference sequence). CDR3 protein: CACPGEGTWYNEQFF. Written as DNA, the CDR3 is TGTGCCTGCCCGGGGGAGGGGACGTGGTACAATGAGCAGTTCTTC. The variable domain in full, with the rest retrieved from reference TRBV30 and TRBJ2-1, is SQTIHQWPATLVQPVGSPLSLECTVEGTSNPNLYWYRQAAGRGLQLLFYSVGIGQISSEVPQNLSASRPQDRQFILSSKKLLLSDSGFYLCACPGEGTWYNEQFFGPGTRLTVL.

The rearrangement links TRBV10-3 to TRBJ1-3; D gene uncertain. Per the germline V gene, CDR1 is ENHRY and CDR2 is SYGVKD. Trimming stripped 2 bases from V and 0 bases from J, with 5 bases between. The CDR3 runs 14 residues. DNA for the CDR3: TGTGCCATCAGTGAGACAAACTCTGGAAACACCATATATTTT. Amino acid sequence: CAISETNSGNTIYF.

This clone was detected once. The chain joins TRBV6-2 or TRBV6-3 to TRBJ2-7; tentative D call: TRBD2 (7 bases). Germline V lookup: CDR1 MNHEY, CDR2 SVGEGT. The CDR3 has 13 amino acids. V lost 6 bases and J 3 bases, leaving 12 bases between the germline ends. This CDR3 reads CASSRGGGYEQYF. The DNA for the CDR3 is TGTGCCAGCAGCCGAGGGGGGGGCTACGAGCAGTACTTC.